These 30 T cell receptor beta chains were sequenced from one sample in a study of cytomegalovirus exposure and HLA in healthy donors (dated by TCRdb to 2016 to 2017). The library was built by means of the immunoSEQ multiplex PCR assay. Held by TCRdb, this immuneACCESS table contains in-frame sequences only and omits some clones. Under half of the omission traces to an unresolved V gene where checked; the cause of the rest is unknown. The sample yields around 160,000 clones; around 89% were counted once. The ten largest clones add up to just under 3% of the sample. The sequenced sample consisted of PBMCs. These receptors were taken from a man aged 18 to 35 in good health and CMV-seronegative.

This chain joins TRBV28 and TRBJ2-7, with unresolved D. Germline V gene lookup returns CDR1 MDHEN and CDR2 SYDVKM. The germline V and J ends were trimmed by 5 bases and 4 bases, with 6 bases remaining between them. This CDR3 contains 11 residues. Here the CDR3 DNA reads TGTGCCAGCAGTCCCCGGTACGAGCAGTACTTC. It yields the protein CASSPRYEQYF.

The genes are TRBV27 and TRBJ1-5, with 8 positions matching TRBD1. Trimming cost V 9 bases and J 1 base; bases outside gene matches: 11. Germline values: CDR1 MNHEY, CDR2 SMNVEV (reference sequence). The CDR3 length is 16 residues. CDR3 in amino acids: CASRNSGGQSNQPQHF. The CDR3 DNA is TGTGCCAGTCGTAATTCAGGGGGCCAGAGCAATCAGCCCCAGCATTTT.

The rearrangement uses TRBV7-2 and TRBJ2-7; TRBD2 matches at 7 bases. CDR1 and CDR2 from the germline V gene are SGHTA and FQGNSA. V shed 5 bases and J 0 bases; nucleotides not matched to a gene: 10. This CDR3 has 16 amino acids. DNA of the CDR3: TGTGCCAGCAGCCAAGGAAGCGGGAAGAGCTCCTACGAGCAGTACTTC. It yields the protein CASSQGSGKSSYEQYF.

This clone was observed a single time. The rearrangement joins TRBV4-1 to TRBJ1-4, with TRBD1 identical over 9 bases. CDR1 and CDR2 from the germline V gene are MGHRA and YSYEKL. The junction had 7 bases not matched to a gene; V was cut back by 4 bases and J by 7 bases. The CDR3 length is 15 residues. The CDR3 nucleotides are TGCGCCAGCAGCCTAGACAGGGGGAGAGGTGAAAAACTGTTTTTT. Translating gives CASSLDRGRGEKLFF.

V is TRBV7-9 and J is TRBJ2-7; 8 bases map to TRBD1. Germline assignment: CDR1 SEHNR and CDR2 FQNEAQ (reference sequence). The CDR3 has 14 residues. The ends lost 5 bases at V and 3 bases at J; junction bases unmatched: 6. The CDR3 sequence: CASSAGQGLYEQYF. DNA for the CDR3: TGTGCCAGCAGCGCTGGACAGGGTCTCTACGAGCAGTACTTC.

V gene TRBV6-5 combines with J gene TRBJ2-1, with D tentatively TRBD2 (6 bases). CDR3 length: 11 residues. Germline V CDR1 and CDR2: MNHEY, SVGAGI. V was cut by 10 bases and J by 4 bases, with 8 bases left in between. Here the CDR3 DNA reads TGTGCCACGGGGGTGTACAATGAGCAGTTCTTC. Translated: CATGVYNEQFF.

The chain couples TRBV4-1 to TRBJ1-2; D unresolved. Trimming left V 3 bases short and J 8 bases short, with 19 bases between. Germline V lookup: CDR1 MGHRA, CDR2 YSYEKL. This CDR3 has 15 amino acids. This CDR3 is CASSQGFGVGEGYTF. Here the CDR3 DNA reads TGCGCCAGCAGCCAGGGATTCGGGGTTGGGGAGGGCTACACCTTC.

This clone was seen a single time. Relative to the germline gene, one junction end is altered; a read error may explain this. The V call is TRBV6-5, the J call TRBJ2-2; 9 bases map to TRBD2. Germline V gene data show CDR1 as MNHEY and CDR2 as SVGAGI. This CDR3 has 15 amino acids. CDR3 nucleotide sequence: TGTGCCAGCAGACCCGGGACTAGCAACAGCGGGGAGCTGTTTTTT. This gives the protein CASRPGTSNSGELFF.

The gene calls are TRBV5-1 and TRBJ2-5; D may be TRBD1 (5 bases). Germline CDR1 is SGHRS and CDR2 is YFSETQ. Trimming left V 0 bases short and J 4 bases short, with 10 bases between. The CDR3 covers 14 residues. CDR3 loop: CASSLEGNRETQYF. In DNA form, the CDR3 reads TGCGCCAGCAGCTTGGAGGGGAACCGAGAGACCCAGTACTTC.

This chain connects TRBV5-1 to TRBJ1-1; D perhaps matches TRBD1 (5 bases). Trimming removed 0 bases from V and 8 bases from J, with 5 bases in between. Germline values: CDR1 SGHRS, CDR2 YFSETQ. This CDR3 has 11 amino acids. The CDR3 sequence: CASSLDREAFF. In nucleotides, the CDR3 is TGCGCCAGCAGCTTGGACAGGGAAGCTTTCTTT.

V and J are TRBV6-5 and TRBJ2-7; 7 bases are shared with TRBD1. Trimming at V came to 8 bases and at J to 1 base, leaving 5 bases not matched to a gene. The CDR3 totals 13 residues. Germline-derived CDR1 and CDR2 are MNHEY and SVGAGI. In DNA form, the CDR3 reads TGTGCCAGCTATGACAGGGAGTCCTACGAGCAGTACGTC. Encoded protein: CASYDRESYEQYV.

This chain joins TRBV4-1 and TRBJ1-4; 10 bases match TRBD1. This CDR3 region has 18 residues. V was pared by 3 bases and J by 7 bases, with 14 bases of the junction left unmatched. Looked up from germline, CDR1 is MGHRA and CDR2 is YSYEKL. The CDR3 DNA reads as TGCGCCAGCAGCCAGATTAGACAGGGGGCGCGACTTAGTGAAAAACTGTTTTTT. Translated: CASSQIRQGARLSEKLFF.

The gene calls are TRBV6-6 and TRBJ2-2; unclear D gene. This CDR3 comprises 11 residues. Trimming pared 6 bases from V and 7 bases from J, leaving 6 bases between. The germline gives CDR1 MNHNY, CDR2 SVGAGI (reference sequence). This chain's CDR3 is CASSPNGELFF. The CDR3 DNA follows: TGTGCCAGCAGCCCTAACGGGGAGCTGTTTTTT.

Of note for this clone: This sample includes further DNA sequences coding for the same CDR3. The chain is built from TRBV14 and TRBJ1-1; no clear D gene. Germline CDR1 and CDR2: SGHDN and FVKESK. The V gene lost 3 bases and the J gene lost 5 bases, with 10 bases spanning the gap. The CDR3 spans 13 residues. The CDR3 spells CASSQDLGTEAFF. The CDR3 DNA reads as TGTGCCAGCAGCCAGGACTTGGGGACTGAAGCTTTCTTT.

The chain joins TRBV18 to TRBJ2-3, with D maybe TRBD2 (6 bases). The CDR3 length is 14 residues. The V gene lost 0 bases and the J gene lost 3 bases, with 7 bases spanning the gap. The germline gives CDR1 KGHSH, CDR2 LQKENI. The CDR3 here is CASSPPGTTDTQYF. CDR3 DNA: TGTGCCAGCTCACCACCGGGGACTACAGATACGCAGTATTTT.

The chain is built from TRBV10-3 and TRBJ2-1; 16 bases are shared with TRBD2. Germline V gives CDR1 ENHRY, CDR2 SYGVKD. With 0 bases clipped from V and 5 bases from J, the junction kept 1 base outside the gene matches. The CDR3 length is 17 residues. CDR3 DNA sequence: TGTGCCATCAGTGAGTCGGGGACTAGCGGGAGGGACAATGAGCAGTTCTTC. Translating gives CAISESGTSGRDNEQFF.

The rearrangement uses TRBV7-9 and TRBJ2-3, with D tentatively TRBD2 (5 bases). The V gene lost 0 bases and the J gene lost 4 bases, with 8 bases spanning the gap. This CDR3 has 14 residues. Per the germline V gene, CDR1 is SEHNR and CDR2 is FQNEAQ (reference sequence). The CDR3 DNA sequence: TGTGCCAGCAGCTTAGCCGGGGAGTCAGATACGCAGTATTTT. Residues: CASSLAGESDTQYF. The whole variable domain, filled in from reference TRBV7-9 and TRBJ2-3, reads DTGVSQNPRHKITKRGQNVTFRCDPISEHNRLYWYRQTLGQGPEFLTYFQNEAQLEKSRLLSDRFSAERPKGSFSTLEIQRTEQGDSAMYLCASSLAGESDTQYFGPGTRLTVL.

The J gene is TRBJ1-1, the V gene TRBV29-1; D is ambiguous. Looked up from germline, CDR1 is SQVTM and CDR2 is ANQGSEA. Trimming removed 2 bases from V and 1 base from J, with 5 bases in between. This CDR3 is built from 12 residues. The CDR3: CSVEKQNTEAFF. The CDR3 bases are TGCAGCGTTGAAAAACAGAACACTGAAGCTTTCTTT.

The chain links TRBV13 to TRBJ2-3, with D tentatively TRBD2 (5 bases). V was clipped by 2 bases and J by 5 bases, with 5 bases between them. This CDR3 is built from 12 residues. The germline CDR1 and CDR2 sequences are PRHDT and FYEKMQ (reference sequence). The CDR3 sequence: CASSLSGDTQYF. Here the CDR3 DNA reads TGTGCCAGCAGCTTAAGCGGAGATACGCAGTATTTT.

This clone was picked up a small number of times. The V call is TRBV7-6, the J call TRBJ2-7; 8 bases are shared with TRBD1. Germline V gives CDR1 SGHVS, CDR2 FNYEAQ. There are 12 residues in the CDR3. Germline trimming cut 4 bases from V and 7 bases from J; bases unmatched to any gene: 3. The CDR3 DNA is TGTGCCAGCAGCTCCGGACAGGGAGAGCAGTACTTC. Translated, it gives CASSSGQGEQYF.

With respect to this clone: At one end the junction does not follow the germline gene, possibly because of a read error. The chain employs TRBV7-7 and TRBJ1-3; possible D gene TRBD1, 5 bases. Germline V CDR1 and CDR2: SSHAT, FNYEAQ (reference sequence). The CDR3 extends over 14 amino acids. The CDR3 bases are TGTGCTAGCAGCCAGGGAGGCTCTGGAAACACCATATATTTT. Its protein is CASSQGGSGNTIYF.

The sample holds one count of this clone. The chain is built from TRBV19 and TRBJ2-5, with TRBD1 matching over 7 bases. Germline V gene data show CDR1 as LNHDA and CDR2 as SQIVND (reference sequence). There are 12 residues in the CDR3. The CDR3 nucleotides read TGTGCGGTCCGGGACAGCGCGGAGACCCAGTACTTC. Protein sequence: CAVRDSAETQYF.

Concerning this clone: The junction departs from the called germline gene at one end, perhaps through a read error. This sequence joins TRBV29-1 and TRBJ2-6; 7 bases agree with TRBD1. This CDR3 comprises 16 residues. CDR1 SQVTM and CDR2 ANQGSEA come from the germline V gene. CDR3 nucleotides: TGCAGCGTCGAAGGACAGGCAAGCTCTGGGGCCAACGTCCTGACTTTC. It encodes CSVEGQASSGANVLTF.

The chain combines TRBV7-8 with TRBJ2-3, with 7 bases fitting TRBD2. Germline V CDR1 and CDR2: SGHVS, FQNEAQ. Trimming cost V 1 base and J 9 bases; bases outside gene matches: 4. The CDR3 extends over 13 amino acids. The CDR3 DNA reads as TGTGCCAGCAGCTTAGGGTGGGGAGGGACGCAGTATTTT. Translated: CASSLGWGGTQYF.

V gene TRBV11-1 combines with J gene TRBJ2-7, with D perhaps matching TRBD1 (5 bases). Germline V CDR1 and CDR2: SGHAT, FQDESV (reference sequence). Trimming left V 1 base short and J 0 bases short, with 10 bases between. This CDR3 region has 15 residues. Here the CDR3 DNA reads TGTGCCAGCAGCTTAGGACAGTGGAGCTCCTACGAGCAGTACTTC. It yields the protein CASSLGQWSSYEQYF.

This CDR3 reads CASSIGHQNNEQFF. In nucleotides, the CDR3 is TGTGCCAGTAGTATAGGGCATCAGAACAATGAGCAGTTCTTC. The chain couples TRBV19 to TRBJ2-1, with unresolved D. The CDR3 consists of 14 residues. The ends were cut back, 1 base at V and 5 bases at J, with 9 bases in the middle. Per the germline V gene, CDR1 is LNHDA and CDR2 is SQIVND (reference sequence). The full variable domain, rest sourced from reference TRBV19 and TRBJ2-1, is DGGITQSPKYLFRKEGQNVTLSCEQNLNHDAMYWYRQDPGQGLRLIYYSQIVNDFQKGDIAEGYSVSREKKESFPLTVTSAQKNPTAFYLCASSIGHQNNEQFFGPGTRLTVL.

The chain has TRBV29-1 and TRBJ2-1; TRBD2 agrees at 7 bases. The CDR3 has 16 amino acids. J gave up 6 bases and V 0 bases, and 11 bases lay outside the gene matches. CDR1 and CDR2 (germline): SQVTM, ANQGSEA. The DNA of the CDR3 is TGCAGCGTTGAAGATCTGGGCGGGGGAGCCAGCAATGAGCAGTTCTTC. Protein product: CSVEDLGGGASNEQFF.

The CDR3 region has the DNA TGTGCCAGCAGCTCTCGGGACAGCCCTAATGAAAAACTGTTTTTT. Translation gives CASSSRDSPNEKLFF. The rearrangement uses TRBV7-9 and TRBJ1-4; 7 positions match TRBD1. CDR3 size: 15 residues. J gave up 3 bases and V 4 bases, and 5 bases lay outside the gene matches. From germline, CDR1 is SEHNR and CDR2 FQNEAQ (reference sequence).

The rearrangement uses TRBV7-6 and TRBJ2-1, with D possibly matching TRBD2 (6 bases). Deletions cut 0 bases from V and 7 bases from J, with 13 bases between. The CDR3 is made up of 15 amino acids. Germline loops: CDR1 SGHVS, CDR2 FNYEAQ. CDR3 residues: CASSLALGGPNEQFF. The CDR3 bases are TGTGCCAGCAGCTTAGCGTTGGGGGGTCCAAATGAGCAGTTCTTC.

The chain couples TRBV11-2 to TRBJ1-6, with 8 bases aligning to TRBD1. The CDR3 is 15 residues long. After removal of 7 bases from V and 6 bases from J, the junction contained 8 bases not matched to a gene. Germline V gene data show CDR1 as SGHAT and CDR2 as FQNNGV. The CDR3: CASKDRDVPNSPLHF. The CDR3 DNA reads TGTGCCAGCAAGGACAGGGATGTACCTAATTCACCCCTCCACTTT.